The clone carrying this TCR beta chain was seen once. The CDR3 is made up of 16 amino acids. Per the original data handling: Nucleated cell number was recorded as an estimate derived from reference gene primer amplification. Libraries were prepared by immunoSEQ multiplex PCR; TCRdb keeps only in-frame clonotypes and omits some of them. Clone size and V and J calls were adopted from that table, with D and trimming inferred from the DNA. The sample contains about 180,000 clones, roughly 77% of which appear only once. The record originates from a study of blood T cell repertoires in COVID-19. About the study: From the United States, Italy and Spain came samples of acute and convalescent COVID-19. From T cells, B-cell-depleted T cells, or PBMCs came the material, which was cDNA or gDNA.

V and J are TRBV21-1 and TRBJ2-3; the D segment call TRBD2 is taken from the table without a DNA check. TRBV21-1 is marked as a pseudogene. The sequence came from an elderly woman with COVID-19, enrolled during active disease. The sequenced sample consisted of peripheral blood. The CDR3 region has the DNA TGTGCCAGCACCATATTAGCGGGGGGCCAGACAGATACGCAGTATTTT. Translation: CASTILAGGQTDTQYF.